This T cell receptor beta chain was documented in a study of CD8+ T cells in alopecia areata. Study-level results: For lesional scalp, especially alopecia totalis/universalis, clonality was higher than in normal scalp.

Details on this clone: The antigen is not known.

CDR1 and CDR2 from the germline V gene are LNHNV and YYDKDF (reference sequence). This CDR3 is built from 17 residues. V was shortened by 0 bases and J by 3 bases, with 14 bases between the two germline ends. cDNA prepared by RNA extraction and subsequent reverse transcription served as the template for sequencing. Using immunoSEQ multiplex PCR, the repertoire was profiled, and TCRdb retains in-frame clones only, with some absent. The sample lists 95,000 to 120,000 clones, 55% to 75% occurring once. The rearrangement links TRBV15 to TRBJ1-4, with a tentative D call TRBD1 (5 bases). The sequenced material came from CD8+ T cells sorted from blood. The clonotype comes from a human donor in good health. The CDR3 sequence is CATSRDFQQVSNEKLFF. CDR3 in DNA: TGTGCCACCAGCAGAGATTTTCAACAGGTCTCTAATGAAAAACTGTTTTTT.